One sample yielded the 5 T cell receptor beta chains listed below, sequenced in a study of CXCR3-negative and CXCR3-positive naive CD8 T cells. It was by 5' RACE with UMI labels that the TRB cDNA libraries were prepared. TCRdb re-called the 5' RACE reads; one entry per CDR3 protein, DNA not given. The sample shows approximately 20,000 distinct CDR3 sequences, and 20% sits with its ten largest clones. Sequenced material: memory CD8+ T cells from blood. Receptor source: a human donor in good health. Some clones in this sample may be carry-over from other donors' samples.

This chain uses TRBV23-1 with TRBJ2-5. TRBV23-1 is assigned to the ORF class and has an uncertain function. The CDR3 has 15 amino acids. CDR3 protein: CASSQSEQNKETQYF.

The chain combines TRBV7-6 with TRBJ2-7; TCRdb's D gene call, TRBD2, goes unchecked for lack of DNA. Germline V gene data show CDR1 as SGHVS and CDR2 as FNYEAQ. CDR3 size: 17 residues. The CDR3 region is CASSIGTSGGHSYEQYF.

CDR3 sequence reads: CASSQDRGVSYEQYF. V gene TRBV4-2 combines with J gene TRBJ2-7. Germline V CDR1 and CDR2: LGHNA, YNFKEQ. The CDR3 totals 15 residues.

The V and J genes are TRBV4-2 and TRBJ2-1. This CDR3 has 15 amino acids. Germline loops: CDR1 LGHNA, CDR2 YNFKEQ. CDR3 loop: CASSQDDGDGNEQFF.

The rearrangement joins TRBV20-1 to TRBJ2-4; with no DNA, the TCRdb D assignment of TRBD2 cannot be verified. This CDR3 spans 11 amino acids. Germline V gives CDR1 DFQATT, CDR2 SNEGSKA (reference sequence). The CDR3 loop reads CRLGLEDIQYF.